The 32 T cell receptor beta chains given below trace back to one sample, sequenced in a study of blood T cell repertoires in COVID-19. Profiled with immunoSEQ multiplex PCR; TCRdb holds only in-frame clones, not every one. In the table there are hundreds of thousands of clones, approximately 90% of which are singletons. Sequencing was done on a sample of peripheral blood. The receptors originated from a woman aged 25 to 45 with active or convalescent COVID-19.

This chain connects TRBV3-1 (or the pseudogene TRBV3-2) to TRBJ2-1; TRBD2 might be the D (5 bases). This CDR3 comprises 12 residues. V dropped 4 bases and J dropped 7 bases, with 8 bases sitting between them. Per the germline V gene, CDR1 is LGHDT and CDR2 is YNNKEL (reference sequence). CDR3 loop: CASSRTRNEQFF. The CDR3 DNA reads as TGTGCCAGCAGCCGAACTAGAAATGAGCAGTTCTTC.

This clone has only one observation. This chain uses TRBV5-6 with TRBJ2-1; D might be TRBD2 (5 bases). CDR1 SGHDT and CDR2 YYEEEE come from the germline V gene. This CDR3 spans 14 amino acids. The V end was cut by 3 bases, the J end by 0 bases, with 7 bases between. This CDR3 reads CASSYGSSYNEQFF. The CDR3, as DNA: TGTGCCAGCAGCTATGGGAGCTCCTACAATGAGCAGTTCTTC.

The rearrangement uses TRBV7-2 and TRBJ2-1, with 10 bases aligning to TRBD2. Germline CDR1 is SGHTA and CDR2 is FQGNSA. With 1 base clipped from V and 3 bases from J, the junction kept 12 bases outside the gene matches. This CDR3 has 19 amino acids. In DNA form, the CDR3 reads TGTGCCAGCAGCTTAGGACCGGGTAGCGGGAGGTCCCTCTACAATGAGCAGTTCTTC. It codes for CASSLGPGSGRSLYNEQFF.

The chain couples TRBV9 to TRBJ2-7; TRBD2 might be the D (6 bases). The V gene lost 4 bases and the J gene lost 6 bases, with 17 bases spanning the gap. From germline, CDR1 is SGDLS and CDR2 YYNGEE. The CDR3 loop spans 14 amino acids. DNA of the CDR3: TGTGCCAGCAGCCCCTTAGGGTTCGGGGGCGAGCAGTACTTC. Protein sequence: CASSPLGFGGEQYF.

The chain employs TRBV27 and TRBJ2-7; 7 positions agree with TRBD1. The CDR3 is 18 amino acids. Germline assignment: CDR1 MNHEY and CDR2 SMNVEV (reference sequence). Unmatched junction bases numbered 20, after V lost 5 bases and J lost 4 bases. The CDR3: CASSPIAPHRGIVYEQYF. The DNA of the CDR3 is TGTGCCAGCAGTCCTATTGCCCCCCACAGGGGTATTGTGTACGAGCAGTACTTC.

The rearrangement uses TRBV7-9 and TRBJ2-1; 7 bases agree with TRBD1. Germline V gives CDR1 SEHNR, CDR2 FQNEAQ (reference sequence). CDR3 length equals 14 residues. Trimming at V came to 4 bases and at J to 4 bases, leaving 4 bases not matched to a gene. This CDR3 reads CASSSRQGYNEQFF. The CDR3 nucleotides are TGTGCCAGCAGCTCGAGACAGGGATACAATGAGCAGTTCTTC.

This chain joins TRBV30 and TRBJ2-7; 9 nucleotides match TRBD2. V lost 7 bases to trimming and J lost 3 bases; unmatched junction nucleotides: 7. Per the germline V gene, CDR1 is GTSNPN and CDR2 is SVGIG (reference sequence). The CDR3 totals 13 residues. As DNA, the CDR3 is TGTGCCTCAACTAGCGGGTACTTCTACGAGCAGTACTTC. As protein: CASTSGYFYEQYF.

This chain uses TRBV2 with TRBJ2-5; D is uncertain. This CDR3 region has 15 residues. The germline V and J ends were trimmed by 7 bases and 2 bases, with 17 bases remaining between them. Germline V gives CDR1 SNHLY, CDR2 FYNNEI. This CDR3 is CASTIRPEIQETQYF. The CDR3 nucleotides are TGTGCCAGCACAATCCGTCCGGAGATACAAGAGACCCAGTACTTC. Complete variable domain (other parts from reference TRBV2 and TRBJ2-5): EPEVTQTPSHQVTQMGQEVILRCVPISNHLYFYWYRQILGQKVEFLVSFYNNEISEKSEIFDDQFSVERPDGSNFTLKIRSTKLEDSAMYFCASTIRPEIQETQYFGPGTRLLVL.

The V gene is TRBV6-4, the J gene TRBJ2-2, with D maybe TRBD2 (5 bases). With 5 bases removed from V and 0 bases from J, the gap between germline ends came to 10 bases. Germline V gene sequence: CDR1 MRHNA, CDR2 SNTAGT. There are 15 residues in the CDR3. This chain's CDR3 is CASSPGLSNTGELFF. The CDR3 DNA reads TGTGCCAGCAGTCCCGGACTTTCGAACACCGGGGAGCTGTTTTTT.

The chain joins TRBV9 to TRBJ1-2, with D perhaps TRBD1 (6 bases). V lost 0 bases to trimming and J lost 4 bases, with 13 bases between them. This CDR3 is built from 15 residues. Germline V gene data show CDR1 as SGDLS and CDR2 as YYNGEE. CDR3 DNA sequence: TGTGCCAGCAGCGTAGAGGGACATCGTCCCTATGGCTACACCTTC. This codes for CASSVEGHRPYGYTF.

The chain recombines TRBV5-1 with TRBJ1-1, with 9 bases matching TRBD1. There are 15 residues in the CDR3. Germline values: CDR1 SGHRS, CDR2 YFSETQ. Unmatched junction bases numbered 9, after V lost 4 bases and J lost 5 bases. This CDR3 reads CASSTNPGTGTEAFF. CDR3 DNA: TGCGCCAGCAGCACAAATCCCGGGACAGGGACTGAAGCTTTCTTT.

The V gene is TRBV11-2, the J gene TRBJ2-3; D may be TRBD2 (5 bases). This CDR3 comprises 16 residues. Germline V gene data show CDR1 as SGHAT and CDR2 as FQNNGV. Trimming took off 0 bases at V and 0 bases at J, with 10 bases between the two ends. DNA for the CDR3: TGTGCCAGCAGCTTAGACGCGGGTGATAGCACAGATACGCAGTATTTT. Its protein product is CASSLDAGDSTDTQYF.

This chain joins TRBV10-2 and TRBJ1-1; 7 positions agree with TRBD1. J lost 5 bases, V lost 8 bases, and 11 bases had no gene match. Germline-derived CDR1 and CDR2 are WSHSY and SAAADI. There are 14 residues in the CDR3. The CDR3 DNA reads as TGCGCCAGCGTCTACAGGGGCCTGGGGACTGAAGCTTTCTTT. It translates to CASVYRGLGTEAFF.

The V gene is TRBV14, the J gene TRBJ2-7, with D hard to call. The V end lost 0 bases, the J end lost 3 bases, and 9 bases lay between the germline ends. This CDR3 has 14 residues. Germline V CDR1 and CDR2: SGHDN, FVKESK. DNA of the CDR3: TGTGCCAGCAGCCAAGAGAACAACCTCTACGAGCAGTACTTC. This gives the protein CASSQENNLYEQYF.

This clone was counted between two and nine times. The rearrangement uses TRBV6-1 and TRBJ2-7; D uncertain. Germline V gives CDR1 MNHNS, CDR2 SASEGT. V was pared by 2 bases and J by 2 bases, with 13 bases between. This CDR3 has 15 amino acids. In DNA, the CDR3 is TGTGCCAGCAGTGAACTTCCCTACGCCCCCTACGAGCAGTACTTC. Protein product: CASSELPYAPYEQYF.

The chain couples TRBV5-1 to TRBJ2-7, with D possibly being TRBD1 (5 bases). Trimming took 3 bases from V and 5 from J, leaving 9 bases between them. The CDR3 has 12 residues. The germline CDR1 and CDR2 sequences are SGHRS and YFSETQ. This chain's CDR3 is CASSWGRDEQYF. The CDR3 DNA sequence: TGCGCCAGCAGCTGGGGCAGGGACGAGCAGTACTTC.

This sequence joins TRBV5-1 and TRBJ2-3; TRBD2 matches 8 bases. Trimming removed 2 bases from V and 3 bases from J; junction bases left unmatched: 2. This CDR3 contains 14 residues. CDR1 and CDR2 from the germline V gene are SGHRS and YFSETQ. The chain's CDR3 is CASSFERGTDTQYF. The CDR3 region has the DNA TGCGCCAGCAGCTTCGAGCGGGGGACAGATACGCAGTATTTT.

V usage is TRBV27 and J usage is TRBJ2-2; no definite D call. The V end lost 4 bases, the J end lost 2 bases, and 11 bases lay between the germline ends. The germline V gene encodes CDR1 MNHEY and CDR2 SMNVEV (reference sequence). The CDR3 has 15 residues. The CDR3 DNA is TGTGCCAGCAGTTCTTATCACTACAACACCGGGGAGCTGTTTTTT. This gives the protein CASSSYHYNTGELFF.

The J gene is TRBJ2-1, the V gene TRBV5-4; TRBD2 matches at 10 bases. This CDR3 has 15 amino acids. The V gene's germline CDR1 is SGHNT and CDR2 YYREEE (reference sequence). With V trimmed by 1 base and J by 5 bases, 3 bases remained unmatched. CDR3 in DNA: TGTGCCAGCAGCTTGTTACTAGCGGGGAACAATGAGCAGTTCTTC. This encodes CASSLLLAGNNEQFF.

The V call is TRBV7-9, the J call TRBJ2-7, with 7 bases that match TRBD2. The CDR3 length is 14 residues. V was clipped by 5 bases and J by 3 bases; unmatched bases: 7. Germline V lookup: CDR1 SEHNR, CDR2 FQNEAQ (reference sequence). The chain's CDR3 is CASSPHSGGYEQYF. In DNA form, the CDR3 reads TGTGCCAGCAGCCCCCATTCGGGGGGCTACGAGCAGTACTTC.

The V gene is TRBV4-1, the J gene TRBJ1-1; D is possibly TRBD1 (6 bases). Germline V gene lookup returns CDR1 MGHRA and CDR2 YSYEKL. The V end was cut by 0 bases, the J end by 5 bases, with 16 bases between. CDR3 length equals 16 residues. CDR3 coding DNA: TGCGCCAGCAGCCAAGAGCAGGGGTGGGTAAATACTGAAGCTTTCTTT. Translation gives CASSQEQGWVNTEAFF.

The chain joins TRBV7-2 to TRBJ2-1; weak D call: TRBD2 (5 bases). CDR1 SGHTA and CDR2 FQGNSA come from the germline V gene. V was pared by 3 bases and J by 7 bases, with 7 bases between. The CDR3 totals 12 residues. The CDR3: CASSFWRNEQFF. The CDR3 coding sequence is TGTGCCAGCAGCTTTTGGAGGAATGAGCAGTTCTTC.

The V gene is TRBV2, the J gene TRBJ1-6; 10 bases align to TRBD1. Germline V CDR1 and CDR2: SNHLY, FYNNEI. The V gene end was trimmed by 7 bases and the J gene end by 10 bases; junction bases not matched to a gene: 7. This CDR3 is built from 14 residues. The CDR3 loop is CASIWDRGNSPLHF. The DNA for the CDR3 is TGTGCCAGCATTTGGGACAGGGGAAACTCACCCCTCCACTTT.

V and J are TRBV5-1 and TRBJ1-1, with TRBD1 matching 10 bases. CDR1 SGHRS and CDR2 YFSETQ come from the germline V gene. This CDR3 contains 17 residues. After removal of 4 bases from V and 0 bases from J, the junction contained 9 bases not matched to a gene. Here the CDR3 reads CASSPGDRGLVNTEAFF. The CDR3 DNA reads TGCGCCAGCAGCCCGGGAGACAGGGGGCTCGTGAACACTGAAGCTTTCTTT.

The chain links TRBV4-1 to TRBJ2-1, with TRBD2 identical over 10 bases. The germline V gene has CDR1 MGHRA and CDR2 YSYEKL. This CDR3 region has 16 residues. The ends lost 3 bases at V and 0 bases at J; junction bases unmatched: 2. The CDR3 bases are TGCGCCAGCAGCCAGGTAGCGGGGGGCTCCTACAATGAGCAGTTCTTC. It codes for CASSQVAGGSYNEQFF.

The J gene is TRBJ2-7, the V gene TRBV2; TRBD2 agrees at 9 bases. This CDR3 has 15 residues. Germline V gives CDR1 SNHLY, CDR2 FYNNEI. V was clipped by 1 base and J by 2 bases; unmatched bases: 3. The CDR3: CASSEGLAGAYEQYF. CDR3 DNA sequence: TGTGCCAGCAGTGAAGGGTTAGCGGGGGCCTACGAGCAGTACTTC.

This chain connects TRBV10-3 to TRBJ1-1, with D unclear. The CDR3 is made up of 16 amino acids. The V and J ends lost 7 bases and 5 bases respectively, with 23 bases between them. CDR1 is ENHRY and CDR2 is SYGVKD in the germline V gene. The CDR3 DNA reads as TGTGCCATCACCGCAAATCCGGGAACCGCGGAGACTGAAGCTTTCTTT. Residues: CAITANPGTAETEAFF.

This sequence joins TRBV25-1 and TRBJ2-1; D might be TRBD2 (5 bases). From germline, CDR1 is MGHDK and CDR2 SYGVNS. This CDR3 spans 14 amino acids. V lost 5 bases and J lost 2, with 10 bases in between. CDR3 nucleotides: TGTGCCAGCAGTCCACTAGTCGCCTACAATGAGCAGTTCTTC. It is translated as CASSPLVAYNEQFF.

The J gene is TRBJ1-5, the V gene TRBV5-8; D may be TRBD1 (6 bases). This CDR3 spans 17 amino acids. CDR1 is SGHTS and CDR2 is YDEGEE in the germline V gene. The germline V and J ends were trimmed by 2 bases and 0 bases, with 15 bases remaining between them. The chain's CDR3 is CASSFRTESYSNQPQHF. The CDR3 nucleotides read TGTGCCAGCAGCTTCAGGACAGAGAGCTATAGCAATCAGCCCCAGCATTTT.

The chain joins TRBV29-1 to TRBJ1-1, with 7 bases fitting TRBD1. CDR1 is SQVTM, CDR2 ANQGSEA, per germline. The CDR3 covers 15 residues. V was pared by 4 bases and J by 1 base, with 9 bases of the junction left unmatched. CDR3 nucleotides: TGCAGCGTTGGGGGGGTGACAGGGAAGAACACTGAAGCTTTCTTT. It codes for CSVGGVTGKNTEAFF.

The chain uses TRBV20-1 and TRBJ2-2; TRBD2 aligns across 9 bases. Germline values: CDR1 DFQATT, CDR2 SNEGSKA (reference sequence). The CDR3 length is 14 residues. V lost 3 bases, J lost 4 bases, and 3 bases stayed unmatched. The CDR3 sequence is CSASLREGTGELFF. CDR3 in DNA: TGCAGTGCTAGTCTGCGGGAGGGCACCGGGGAGCTGTTTTTT.

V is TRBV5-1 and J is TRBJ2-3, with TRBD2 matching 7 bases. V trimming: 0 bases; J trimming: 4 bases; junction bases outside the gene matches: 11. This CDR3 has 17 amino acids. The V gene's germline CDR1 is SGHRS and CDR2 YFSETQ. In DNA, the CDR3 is TGCGCCAGCAGCTTGGGATATAGACTAGCTGGATCAGATACGCAGTATTTT. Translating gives CASSLGYRLAGSDTQYF.